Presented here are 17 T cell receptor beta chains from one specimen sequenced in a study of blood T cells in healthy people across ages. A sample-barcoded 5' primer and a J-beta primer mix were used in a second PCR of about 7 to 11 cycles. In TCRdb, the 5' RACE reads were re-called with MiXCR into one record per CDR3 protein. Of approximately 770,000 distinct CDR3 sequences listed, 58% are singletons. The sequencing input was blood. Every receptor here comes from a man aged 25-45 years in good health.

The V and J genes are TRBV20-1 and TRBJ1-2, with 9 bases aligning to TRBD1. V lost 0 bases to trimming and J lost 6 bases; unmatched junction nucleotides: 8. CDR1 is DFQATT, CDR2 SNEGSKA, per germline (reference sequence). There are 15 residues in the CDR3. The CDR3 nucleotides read TGCAGTGCTAGAGATCGAACAGGGGGCTGGAATGGCTACACCTTC. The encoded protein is CSARDRTGGWNGYTF.

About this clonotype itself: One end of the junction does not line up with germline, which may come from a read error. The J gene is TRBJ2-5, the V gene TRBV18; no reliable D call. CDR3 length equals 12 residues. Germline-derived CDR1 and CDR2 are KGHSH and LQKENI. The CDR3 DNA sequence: TGTTCCAGCTCACCACCTTTGAATGAGCAGTACTTC. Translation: CSSSPPLNEQYF.

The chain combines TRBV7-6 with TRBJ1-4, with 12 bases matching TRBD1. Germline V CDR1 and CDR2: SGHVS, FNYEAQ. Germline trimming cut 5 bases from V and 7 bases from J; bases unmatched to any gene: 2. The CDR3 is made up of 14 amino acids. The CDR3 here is CASSPGQGAEKLFF. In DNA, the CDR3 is TGTGCCAGCAGCCCGGGACAGGGGGCTGAAAAACTGTTTTTT.

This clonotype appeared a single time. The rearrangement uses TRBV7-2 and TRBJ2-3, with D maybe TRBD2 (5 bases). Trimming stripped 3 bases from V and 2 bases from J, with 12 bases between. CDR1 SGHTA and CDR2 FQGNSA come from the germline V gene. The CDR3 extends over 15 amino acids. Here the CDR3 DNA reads TGTGCCAGCAGCTTGGTAACGGGGTTCACAGATACGCAGTATTTT. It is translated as CASSLVTGFTDTQYF.

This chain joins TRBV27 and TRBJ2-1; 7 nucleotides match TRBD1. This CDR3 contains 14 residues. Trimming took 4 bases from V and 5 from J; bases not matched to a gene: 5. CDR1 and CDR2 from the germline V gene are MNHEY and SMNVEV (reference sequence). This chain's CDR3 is CASSSGTDHNEQFF. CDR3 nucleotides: TGTGCCAGCAGTTCCGGGACAGACCACAATGAGCAGTTCTTC.

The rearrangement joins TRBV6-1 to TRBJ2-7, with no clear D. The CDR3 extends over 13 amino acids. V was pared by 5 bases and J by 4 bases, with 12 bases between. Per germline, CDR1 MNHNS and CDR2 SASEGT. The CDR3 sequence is CASSTTRHYEQYF. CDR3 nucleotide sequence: TGTGCCAGCAGTACAACTCGCCATTACGAGCAGTACTTC.

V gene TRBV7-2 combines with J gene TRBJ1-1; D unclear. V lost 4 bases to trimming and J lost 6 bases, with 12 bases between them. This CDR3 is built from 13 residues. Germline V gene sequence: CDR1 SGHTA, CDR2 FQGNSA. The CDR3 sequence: CASSSTEGAEAFF. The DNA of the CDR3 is TGTGCCAGCAGCTCCACGGAGGGCGCTGAAGCTTTCTTT. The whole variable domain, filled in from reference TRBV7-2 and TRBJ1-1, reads GAGVSQSPSNKVTEKGKDVELRCDPISGHTALYWYRQSLGQGLEFLIYFQGNSAPDKSGLPSDRFSAERTGGSVSTLTIQRTQQEDSAVYLCASSSTEGAEAFFGQGTRLTVV.

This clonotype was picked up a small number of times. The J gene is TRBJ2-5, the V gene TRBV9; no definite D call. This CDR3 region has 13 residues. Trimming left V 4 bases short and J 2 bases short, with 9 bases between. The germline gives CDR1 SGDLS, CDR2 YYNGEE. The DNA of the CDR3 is TGTGCCAGCAGCCCCCGGGTGCAAGAGACCCAGTACTTC. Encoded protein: CASSPRVQETQYF.

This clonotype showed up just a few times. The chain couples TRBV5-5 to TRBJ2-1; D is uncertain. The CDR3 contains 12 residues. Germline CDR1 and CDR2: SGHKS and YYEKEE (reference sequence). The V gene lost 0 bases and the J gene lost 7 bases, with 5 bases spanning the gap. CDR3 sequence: CASSLVKNEQFF. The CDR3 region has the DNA TGTGCCAGCAGCTTGGTTAAGAATGAGCAGTTCTTC.

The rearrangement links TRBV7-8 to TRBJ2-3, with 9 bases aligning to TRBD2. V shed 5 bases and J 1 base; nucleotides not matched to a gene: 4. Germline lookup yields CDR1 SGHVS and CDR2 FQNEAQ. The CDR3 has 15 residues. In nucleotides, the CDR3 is TGTGCCAGCAGCAAGCGGGAGGTCGGCACAGATACGCAGTATTTT. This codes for CASSKREVGTDTQYF.

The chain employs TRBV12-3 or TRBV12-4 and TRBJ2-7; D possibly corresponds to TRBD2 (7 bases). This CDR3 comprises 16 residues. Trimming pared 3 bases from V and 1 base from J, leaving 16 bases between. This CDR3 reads CASSFVGGHTSYEQYF. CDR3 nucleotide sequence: TGTGCCAGCAGTTTTGTCGGGGGGCATACGTCCTACGAGCAGTACTTC.

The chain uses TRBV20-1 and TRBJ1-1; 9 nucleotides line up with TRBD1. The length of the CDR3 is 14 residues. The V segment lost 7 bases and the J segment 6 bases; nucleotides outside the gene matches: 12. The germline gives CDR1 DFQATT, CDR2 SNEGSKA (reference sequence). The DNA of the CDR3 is TGCAGTGTACCACAGGGGGCTCTTTTTTCTGAAGCTTTCTTT. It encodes CSVPQGALFSEAFF.

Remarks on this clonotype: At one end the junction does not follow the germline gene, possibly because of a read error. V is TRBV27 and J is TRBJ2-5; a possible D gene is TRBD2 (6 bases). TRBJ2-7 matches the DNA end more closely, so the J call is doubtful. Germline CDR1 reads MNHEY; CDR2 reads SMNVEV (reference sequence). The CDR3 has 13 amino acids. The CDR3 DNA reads TGTGCTAGCAGTGTAGCTAGCGCTCACGAGCAGTACTTC. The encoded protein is CASSVASAHEQYF.

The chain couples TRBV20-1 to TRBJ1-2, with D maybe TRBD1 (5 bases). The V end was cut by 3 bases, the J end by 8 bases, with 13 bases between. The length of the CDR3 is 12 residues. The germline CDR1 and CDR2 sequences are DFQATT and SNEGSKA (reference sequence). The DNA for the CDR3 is TGCAGTGCTAGGGGGGATCATGAAGGCTACACCTTC. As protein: CSARGDHEGYTF.

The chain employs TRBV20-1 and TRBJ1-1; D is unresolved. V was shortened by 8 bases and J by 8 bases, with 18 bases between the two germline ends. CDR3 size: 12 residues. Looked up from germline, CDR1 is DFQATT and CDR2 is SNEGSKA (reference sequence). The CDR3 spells CSSARMSNEAFF. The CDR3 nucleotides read TGCAGTTCAGCAAGGATGTCTAACGAAGCTTTCTTT.

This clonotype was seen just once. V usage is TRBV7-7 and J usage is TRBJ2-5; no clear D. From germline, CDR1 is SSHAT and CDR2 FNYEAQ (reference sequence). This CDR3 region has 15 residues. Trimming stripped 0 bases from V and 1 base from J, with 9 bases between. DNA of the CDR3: TGTGCCAGCAGCTTAGCCCCGGGCTTCCAAGAGACCCAGTACTTC. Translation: CASSLAPGFQETQYF. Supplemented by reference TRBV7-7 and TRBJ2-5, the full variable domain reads GAGVSQSPRYKVTKRGQDVTLRCDPISSHATLYWYQQALGQGPEFLTYFNYEAQPDKSGLPSDRFSAERPEGSISTLTIQRTEQRDSAMYRCASSLAPGFQETQYFGPGTRLLVL.

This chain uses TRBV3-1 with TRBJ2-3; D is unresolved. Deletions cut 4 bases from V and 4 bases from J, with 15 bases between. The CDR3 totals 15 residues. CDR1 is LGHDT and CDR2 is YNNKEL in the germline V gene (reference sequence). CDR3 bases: TGTGCCAGCAGCCCACATGGCCGGGTGGCAGATACGCAGTATTTT. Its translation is CASSPHGRVADTQYF.